This T cell receptor (beta chain) is from a study of cytomegalovirus exposure and HLA in healthy donors. The PCR made use of 60 Vbeta and 13 Jbeta primers. Clones were read by immunoSEQ multiplex PCR, and TCRdb kept only the in-frame ones, dropping some. The sample consists of about 160,000 clones, 60% to 85% of them appearing once. Unmatched junction bases numbered 4, after V lost 3 bases and J lost 0 bases. The length of the CDR3 is 16 residues. CDR1 is SEHNR and CDR2 is FQNEAQ in the germline V gene (reference sequence). This chain joins TRBV7-9 and TRBJ2-2; TRBD2 matches 7 bases. The receptor was isolated from a man aged 45 to 65 in good health and CMV-seropositive. Sequences were obtained from PBMCs. For the CDR3, the DNA is TGTGCCAGCAGCTTTGGGGGGGTATCGAACACCGGGGAGCTGTTTTTT. This gives the protein CASSFGGVSNTGELFF.